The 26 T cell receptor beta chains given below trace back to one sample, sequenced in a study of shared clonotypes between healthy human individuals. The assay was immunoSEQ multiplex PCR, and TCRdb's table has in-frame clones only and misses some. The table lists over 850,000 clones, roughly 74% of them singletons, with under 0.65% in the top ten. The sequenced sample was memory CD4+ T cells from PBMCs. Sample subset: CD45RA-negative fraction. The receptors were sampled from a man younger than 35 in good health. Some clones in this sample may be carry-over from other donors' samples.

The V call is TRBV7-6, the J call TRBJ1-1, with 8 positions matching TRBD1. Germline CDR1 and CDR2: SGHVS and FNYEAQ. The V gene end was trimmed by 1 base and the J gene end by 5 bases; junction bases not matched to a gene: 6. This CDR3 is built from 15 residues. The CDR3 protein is CASSLVAGGRTEAFF. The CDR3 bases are TGTGCCAGCAGCTTAGTGGCAGGGGGCCGGACTGAAGCTTTCTTT.

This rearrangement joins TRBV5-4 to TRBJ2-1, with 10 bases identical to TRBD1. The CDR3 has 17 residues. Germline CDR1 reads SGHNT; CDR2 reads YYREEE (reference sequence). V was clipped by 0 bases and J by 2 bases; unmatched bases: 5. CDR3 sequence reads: CASSLGAGTGAYNEQFF. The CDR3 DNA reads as TGTGCCAGCAGCTTGGGCGCCGGGACAGGGGCCTACAATGAGCAGTTCTTC.

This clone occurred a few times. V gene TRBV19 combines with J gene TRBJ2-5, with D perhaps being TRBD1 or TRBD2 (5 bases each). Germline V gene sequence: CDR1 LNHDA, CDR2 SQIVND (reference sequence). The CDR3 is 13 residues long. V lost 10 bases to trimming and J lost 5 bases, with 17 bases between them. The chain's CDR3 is CATSRGNWETQYF. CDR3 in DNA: TGTGCCACTTCGAGGGGTAATTGGGAGACCCAGTACTTC.

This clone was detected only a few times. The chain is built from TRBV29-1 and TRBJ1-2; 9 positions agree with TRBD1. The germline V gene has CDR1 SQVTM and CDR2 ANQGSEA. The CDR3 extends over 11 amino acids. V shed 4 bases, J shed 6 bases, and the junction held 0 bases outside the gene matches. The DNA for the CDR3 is TGCAGCGTTGGGACAGGGGATGGCTACACCTTC. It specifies CSVGTGDGYTF.

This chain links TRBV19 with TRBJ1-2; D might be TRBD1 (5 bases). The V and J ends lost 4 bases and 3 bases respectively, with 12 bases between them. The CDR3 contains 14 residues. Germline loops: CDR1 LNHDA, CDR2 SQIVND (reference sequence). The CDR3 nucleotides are TGTGCCAGTAGTAGAGGACCGGGACACTATGGCTACACCTTC. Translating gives CASSRGPGHYGYTF.

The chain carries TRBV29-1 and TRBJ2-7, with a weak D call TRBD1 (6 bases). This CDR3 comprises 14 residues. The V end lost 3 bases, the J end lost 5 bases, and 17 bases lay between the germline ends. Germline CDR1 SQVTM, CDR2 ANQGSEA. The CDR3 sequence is CSVEDPPGADEQYF. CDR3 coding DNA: TGCAGCGTTGAGGACCCACCAGGGGCAGACGAGCAGTACTTC.

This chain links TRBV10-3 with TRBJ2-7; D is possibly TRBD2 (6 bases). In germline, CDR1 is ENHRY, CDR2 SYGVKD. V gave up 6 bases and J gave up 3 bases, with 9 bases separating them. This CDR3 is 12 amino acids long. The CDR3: CAISGTRYEQYF. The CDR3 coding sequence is TGTGCCATCAGCGGGACTCGCTACGAGCAGTACTTC.

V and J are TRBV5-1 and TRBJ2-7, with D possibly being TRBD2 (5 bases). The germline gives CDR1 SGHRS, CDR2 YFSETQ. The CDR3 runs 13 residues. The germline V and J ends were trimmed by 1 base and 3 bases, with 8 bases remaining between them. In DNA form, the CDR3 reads TGCGCCAGCAGCTTGCTAGCCCACTACGAGCAGTACTTC. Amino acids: CASSLLAHYEQYF.

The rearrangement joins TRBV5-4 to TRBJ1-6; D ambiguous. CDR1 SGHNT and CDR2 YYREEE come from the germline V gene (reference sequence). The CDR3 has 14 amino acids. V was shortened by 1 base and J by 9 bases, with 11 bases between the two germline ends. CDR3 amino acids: CASSLMGNGSPLHF. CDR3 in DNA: TGTGCCAGCAGCTTGATGGGGAACGGTTCACCCCTCCACTTT.

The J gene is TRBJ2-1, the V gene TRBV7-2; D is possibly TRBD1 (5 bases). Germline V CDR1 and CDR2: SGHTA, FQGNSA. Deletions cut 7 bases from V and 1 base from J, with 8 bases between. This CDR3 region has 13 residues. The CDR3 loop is CASNTGSYNEQFF. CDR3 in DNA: TGTGCCAGCAATACAGGATCCTACAATGAGCAGTTCTTC.

The CDR3 sequence: CASSMGDSVGANYGYTF. CDR3 DNA: TGTGCCAGTAGTATGGGGGACAGCGTCGGGGCTAACTATGGCTACACCTTC. The chain is built from TRBV19 and TRBJ1-2, with 7 bases identical to TRBD1. Germline V CDR1 and CDR2: LNHDA, SQIVND (reference sequence). V gave up 3 bases and J gave up 0 bases; unmatched junction bases: 10. There are 17 residues in the CDR3.

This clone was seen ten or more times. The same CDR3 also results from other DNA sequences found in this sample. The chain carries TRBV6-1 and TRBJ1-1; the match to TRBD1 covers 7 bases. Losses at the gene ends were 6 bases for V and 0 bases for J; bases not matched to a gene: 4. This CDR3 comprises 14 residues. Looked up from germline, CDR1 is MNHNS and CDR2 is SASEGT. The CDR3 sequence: CASRSRGVNTEAFF. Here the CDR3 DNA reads TGTGCCAGCAGAAGCAGGGGGGTGAACACTGAAGCTTTCTTT.

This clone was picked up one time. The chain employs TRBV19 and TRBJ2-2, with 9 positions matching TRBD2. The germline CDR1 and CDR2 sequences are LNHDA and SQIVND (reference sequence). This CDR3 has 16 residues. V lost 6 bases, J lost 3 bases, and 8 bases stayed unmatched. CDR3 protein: CASRASGEGDTGELFF. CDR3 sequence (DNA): TGTGCCAGTAGAGCTAGCGGGGAAGGGGACACCGGGGAGCTGTTTTTT.

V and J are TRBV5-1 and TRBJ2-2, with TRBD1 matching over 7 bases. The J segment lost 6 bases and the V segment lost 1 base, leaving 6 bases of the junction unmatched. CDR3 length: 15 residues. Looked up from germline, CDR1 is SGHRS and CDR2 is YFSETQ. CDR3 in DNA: TGCGCCAGCAGCTTGACAGGGGTGGGTTCCGGGGAGCTGTTTTTT. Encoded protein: CASSLTGVGSGELFF.

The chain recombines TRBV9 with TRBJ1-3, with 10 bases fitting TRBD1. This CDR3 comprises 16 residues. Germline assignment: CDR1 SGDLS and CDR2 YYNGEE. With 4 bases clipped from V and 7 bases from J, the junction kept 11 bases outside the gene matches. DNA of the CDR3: TGTGCCAGCAGCCCTACCGGGAGGGACAGGGGTAACACCATATATTTT. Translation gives CASSPTGRDRGNTIYF.

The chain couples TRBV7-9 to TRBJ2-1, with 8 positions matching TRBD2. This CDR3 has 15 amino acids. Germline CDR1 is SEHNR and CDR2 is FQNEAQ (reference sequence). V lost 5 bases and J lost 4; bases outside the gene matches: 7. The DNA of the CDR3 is TGTGCCAGCAGCAGCCCCCGGGGGGGGTACAATGAGCAGTTCTTC. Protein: CASSSPRGGYNEQFF.

DNA of the CDR3: TGTGCCAGCAGTCCAGGACTGGGCGGGAGGGGTGGCACAGATACGCAGTATTTT. Its translation is CASSPGLGGRGGTDTQYF. The V call is TRBV27, the J call TRBJ2-3; TRBD2 agrees at 9 bases. The trim removed 5 bases at V and 1 base at J, leaving 13 bases unmatched. Germline assignment: CDR1 MNHEY and CDR2 SMNVEV (reference sequence). The CDR3 is 18 amino acids.

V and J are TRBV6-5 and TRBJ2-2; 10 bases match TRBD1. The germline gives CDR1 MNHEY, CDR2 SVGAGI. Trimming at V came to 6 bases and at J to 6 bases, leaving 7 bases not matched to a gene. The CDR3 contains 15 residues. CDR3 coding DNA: TGTGCCAGCAGCCGCCGACAGGGGGCAGCCGGGGAGCTGTTTTTT. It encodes CASSRRQGAAGELFF.

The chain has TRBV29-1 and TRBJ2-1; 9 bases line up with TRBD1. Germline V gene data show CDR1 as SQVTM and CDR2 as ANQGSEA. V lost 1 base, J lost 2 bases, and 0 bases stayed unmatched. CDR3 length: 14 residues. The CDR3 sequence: CSVEGDRAYNEQFF. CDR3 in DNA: TGCAGCGTTGAAGGGGACAGGGCCTACAATGAGCAGTTCTTC.

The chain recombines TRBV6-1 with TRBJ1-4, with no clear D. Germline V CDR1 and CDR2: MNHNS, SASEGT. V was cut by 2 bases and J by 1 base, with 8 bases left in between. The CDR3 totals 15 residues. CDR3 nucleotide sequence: TGTGCCAGCAGTGAACGGGAAATAACTAATGAAAAACTGTTTTTT. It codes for CASSEREITNEKLFF.

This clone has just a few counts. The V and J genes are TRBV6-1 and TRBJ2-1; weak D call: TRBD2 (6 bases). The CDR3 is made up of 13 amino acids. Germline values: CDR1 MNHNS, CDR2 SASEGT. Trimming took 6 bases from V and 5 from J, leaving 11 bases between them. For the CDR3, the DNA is TGTGCCAGCAGGTGGGAGGATCACAATGAGCAGTTCTTC. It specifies CASRWEDHNEQFF.

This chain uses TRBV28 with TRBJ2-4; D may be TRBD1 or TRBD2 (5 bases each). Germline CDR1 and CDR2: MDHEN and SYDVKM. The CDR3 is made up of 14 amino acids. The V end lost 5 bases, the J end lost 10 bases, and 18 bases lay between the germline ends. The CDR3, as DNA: TGTGCCAGCAGTCCCCCGGGACCGGGAAGGATTCAGTACTTC. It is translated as CASSPPGPGRIQYF.

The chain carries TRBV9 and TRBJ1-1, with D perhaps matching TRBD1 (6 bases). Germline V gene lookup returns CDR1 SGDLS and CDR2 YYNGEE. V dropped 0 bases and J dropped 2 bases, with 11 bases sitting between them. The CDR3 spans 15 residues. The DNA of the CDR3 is TGTGCCAGCAGCGTAGGCGTCAGGGGAAACACTGAAGCTTTCTTT. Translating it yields CASSVGVRGNTEAFF.

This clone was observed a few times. CDR3 amino acids: CASARGRVEETQYF. CDR3 bases: TGTGCCAGCGCGAGGGGCAGGGTAGAAGAGACCCAGTACTTC. The chain recombines TRBV2 with TRBJ2-5; the D call may be TRBD1 or TRBD2 (5 bases each). Trimming stripped 8 bases from V and 3 bases from J, with 16 bases between. The CDR3 is made up of 14 amino acids. Germline CDR1 is SNHLY and CDR2 is FYNNEI.

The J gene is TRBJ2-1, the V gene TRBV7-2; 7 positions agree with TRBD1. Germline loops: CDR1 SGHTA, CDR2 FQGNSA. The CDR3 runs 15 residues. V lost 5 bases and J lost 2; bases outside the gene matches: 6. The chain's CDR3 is CASSIVTGAYNEQFF. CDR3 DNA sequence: TGTGCCAGCAGCATAGTTACAGGGGCCTACAATGAGCAGTTCTTC.

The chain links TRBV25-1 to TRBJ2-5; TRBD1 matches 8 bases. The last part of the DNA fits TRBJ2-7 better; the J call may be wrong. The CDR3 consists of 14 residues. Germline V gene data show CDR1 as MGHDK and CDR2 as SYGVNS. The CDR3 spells CASSGGTGLYEQYF. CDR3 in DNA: TGTGCCAGCAGTGGAGGGACAGGCCTTTACGAGCAGTACTTC.